The T cell receptor (beta chain) described here comes from a study of T-cell reconstitution after alpha-beta-depleted transplantation in children. General study results and limits: It was surviving recipient T cells and thymic progenitors that gave some patients high TCRbeta diversity at day 60.

Construction of the TCRbeta library involved unique molecular identifiers. A single record per CDR3 protein comes from TCRdb applying MiXCR to the PCR reads. The sample consists of roughly 120,000 distinct CDR3 sequences, about 9.3% of them appearing once. Per germline, CDR1 SGHAT and CDR2 FQNNGV. The CDR3 runs 16 residues. Losses at the gene ends were 4 bases for V and 4 bases for J; bases not matched to a gene: 5. About this clonotype: Antigen specificity is unknown.

The sample in question was PBMCs, obtained before TCRalphabeta/CD19-depleted stem cell transplant. The receptor's source is a boy younger than 10 with acute lymphoblastic leukemia, due to receive a stem cell transplant. V gene TRBV11-2 combines with J gene TRBJ2-4; TRBD2 aligns across 12 bases. The CDR3 sequence: CASSSWTSGTKNIQYF. Here the CDR3 DNA reads TGTGCCAGCAGCTCCTGGACTAGCGGGACAAAAAACATTCAGTACTTC.